This TCR beta chain was retrieved from a study of cytomegalovirus exposure and HLA in healthy donors. Primers for the PCR totalled 60 Vbeta and 13 Jbeta. Assay used: immunoSEQ multiplex PCR; TCRdb lists only in-frame clones, some missing. In the table there are fewer than 250,000 clones, 80% to 90% of which are singletons. With 6 bases removed from V and 8 bases from J, the gap between germline ends came to 15 bases. The V gene's germline CDR1 is SGHNT and CDR2 YYREEE (reference sequence). The CDR3 consists of 13 residues. As concerns this clone: Its specificity is unknown.

Findings and limits, study-wide: In a later analysis, a missense DCLRE1C variant was linked to TCR beta V- and J-gene trimming.

The receptor was derived from a young man in good health and CMV-seronegative. The chain is built from TRBV5-4 and TRBJ2-1; D unclear. Source material: PBMCs. The CDR3 spells CASNQPFGDEQFF. The DNA of the CDR3 is TGTGCCAGCAACCAGCCCTTCGGAGATGAGCAGTTCTTC. The variable domain in full, completed from reference TRBV5-4 and TRBJ2-1, reads ETGVTQSPTHLIKTRGQQVTLRCSSQSGHNTVSWYQQALGQGPQFIFQYYREEENGRGNFPPRFSGLQFPNYSSELNVNALELDDSALYLCASNQPFGDEQFFGPGTRLTVL.